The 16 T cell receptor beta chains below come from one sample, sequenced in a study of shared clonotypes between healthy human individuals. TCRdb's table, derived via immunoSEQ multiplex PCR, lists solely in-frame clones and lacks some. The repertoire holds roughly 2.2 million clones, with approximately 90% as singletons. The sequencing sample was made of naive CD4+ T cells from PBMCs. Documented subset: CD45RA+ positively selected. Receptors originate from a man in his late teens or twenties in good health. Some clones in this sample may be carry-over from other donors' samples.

Here the CDR3 reads CASSLIPAGATDTQYF. The CDR3 DNA is TGTGCCAGCAGCTTAATCCCAGCGGGAGCCACAGATACGCAGTATTTT. The chain employs TRBV7-3 and TRBJ2-3; 8 positions match TRBD2. The CDR3 loop spans 16 amino acids. Germline V gene data show CDR1 as SGHTA and CDR2 as FQGTGA. Trimming took 1 base from V and 2 from J; bases not matched to a gene: 5.

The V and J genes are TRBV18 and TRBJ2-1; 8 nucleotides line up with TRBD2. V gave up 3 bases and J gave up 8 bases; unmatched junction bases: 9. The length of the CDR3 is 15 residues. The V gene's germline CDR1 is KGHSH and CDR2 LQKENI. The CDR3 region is CASSPAGGGYDEQFF. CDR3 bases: TGTGCCAGCTCACCCGCCGGGGGGGGTTATGATGAGCAGTTCTTC. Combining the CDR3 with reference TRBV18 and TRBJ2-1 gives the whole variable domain NAGVMQNPRHLVRRRGQEARLRCSPMKGHSHVYWYRQLPEEGLKFMVYLQKENIIDESGMPKERFSAEFPKEGPSILRIQQVVRGDSAAYFCASSPAGGGYDEQFFGPGTRLTVL.

The CDR3 loop is CASSQDWGEAFF. Written as DNA, the CDR3 is TGCGCCAGCAGCCAAGATTGGGGGGAAGCTTTCTTT. The rearrangement links TRBV4-3 to TRBJ1-1; TRBD1 might be the D (5 bases). This CDR3 comprises 12 residues. Germline assignment: CDR1 LGHNA and CDR2 YSLEER. Trimming pared 0 bases from V and 8 bases from J, leaving 7 bases between.

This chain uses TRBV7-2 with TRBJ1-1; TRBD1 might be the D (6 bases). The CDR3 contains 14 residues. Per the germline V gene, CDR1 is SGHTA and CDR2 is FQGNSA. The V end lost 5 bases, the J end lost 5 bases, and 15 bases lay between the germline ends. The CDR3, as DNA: TGTGCCAGCAGCACCCGGGGGGGCCAGACTGAAGCTTTCTTT. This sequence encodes CASSTRGGQTEAFF. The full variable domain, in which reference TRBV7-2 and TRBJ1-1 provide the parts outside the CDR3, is GAGVSQSPSNKVTEKGKDVELRCDPISGHTALYWYRQSLGQGLEFLIYFQGNSAPDKSGLPSDRFSAERTGGSVSTLTIQRTQQEDSAVYLCASSTRGGQTEAFFGQGTRLTVV.

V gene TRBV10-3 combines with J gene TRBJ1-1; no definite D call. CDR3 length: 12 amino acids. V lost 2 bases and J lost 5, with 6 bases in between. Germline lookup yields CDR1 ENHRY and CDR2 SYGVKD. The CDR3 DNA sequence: TGTGCCATCAGTGAGCGGATAACTGAAGCTTTCTTT. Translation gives CAISERITEAFF.

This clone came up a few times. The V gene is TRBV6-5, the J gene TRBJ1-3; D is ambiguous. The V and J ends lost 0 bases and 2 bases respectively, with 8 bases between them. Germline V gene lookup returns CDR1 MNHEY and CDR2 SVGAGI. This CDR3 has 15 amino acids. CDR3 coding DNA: TGTGCCAGCAGTTACTCGCCGCGGACTGGAAACACCATATATTTT. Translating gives CASSYSPRTGNTIYF.

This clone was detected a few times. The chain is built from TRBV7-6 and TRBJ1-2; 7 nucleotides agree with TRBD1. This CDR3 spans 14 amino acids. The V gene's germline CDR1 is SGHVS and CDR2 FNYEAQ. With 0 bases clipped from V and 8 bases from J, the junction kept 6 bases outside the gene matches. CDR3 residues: CASSLARQGDGYTF. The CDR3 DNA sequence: TGTGCCAGCAGCTTAGCGCGACAGGGAGACGGCTACACCTTC.

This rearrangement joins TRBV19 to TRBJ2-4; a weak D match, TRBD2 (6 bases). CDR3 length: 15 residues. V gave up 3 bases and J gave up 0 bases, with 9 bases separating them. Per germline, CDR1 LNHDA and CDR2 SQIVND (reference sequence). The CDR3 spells CASSISGVAKNIQYF. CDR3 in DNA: TGTGCCAGTAGTATTTCGGGGGTAGCCAAAAACATTCAGTACTTC. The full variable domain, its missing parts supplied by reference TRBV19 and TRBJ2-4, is DGGITQSPKYLFRKEGQNVTLSCEQNLNHDAMYWYRQDPGQGLRLIYYSQIVNDFQKGDIAEGYSVSREKKESFPLTVTSAQKNPTAFYLCASSISGVAKNIQYFGAGTRLSVL.

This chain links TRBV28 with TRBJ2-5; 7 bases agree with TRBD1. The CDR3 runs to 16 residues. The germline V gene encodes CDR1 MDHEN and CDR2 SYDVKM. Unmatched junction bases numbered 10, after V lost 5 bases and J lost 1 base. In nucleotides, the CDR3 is TGTGCCAGCAGTCTATCAATGGGGGACAGCCAAGAGACCCAGTACTTC. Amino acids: CASSLSMGDSQETQYF. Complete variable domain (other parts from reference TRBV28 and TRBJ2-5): DVKVTQSSRYLVKRTGEKVFLECVQDMDHENMFWYRQDPGLGLRLIYFSYDVKMKEKGDIPEGYSVSREKKERFSLILESASTNQTSMYLCASSLSMGDSQETQYFGPGTRLLVL.

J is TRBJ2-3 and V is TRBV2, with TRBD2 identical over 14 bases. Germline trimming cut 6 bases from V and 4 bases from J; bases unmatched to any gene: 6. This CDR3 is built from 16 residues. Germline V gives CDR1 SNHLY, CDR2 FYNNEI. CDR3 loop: CASSNGLAGGADTQYF. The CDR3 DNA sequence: TGTGCCAGCAGCAACGGACTAGCGGGAGGTGCAGATACGCAGTATTTT.

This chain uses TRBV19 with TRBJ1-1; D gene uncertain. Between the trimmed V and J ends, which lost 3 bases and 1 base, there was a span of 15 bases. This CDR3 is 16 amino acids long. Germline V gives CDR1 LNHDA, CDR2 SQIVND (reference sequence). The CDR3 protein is CASSIRTEGWNTEAFF. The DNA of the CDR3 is TGTGCCAGTAGTATTCGGACGGAGGGATGGAACACTGAAGCTTTCTTT.

The CDR3 region is CASSKHTGANTEAFF. The CDR3 DNA is TGTGCCAGCAGTAAACACACAGGGGCGAACACTGAAGCTTTCTTT. This chain connects TRBV6-5 to TRBJ1-1; TRBD1 matches at 7 bases. The CDR3 length is 15 residues. With 5 bases clipped from V and 1 base from J, the junction kept 7 bases outside the gene matches. CDR1 and CDR2 from the germline V gene are MNHEY and SVGAGI.

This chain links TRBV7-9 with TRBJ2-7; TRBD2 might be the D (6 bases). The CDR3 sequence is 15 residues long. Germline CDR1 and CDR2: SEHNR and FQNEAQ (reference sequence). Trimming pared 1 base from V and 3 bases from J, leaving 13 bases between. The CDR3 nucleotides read TGTGCCAGCAGCTTAGAGTGGGACTCCAGCTACGAGCAGTACTTC. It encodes CASSLEWDSSYEQYF.

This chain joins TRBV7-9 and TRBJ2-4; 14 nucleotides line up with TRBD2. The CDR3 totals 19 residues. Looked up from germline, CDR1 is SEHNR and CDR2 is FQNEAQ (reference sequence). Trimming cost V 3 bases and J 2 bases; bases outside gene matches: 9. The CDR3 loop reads CASSLVTSGRAISKNIQYF. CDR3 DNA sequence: TGTGCCAGCAGCTTGGTGACTAGCGGGAGGGCCATTTCCAAAAACATTCAGTACTTC.

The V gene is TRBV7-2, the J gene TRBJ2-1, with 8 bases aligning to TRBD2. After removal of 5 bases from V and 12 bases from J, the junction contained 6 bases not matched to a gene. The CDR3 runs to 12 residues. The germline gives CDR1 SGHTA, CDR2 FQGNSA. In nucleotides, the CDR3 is TGTGCCAGCAGCCCGGGACTAGGAGGGCAGTTCTTC. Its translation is CASSPGLGGQFF.

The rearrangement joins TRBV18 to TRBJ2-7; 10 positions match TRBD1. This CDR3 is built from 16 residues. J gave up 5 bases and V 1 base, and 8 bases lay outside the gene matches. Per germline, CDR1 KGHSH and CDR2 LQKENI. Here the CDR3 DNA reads TGTGCCAGCTCACCACTCACGGGACAGGGGATAAACGAGCAGTACTTC. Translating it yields CASSPLTGQGINEQYF.